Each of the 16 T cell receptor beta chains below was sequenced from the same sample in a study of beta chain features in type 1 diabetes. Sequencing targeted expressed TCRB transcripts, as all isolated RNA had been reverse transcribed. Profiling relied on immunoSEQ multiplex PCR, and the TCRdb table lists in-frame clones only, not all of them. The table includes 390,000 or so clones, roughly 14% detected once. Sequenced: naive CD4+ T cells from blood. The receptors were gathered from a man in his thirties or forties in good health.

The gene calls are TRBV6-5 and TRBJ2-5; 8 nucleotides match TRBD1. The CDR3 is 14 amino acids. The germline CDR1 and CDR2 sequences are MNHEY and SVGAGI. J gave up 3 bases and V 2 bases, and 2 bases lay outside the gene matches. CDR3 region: CASSYGTGKETQYF. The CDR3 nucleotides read TGTGCCAGCAGTTACGGGACAGGCAAAGAGACCCAGTACTTC.

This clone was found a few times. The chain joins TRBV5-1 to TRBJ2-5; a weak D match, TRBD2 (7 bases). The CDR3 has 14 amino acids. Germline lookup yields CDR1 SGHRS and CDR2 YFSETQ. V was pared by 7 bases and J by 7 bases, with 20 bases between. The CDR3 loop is CASSAGAPVGTQYF. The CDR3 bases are TGCGCCAGCTCCGCGGGGGCCCCAGTGGGGACCCAGTACTTC.

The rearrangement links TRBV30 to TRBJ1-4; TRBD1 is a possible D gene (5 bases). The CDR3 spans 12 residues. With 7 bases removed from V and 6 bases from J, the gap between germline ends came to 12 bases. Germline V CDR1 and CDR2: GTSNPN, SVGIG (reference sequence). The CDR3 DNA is TGTGCCTTGACAGACGGTTATGAAAAACTGTTTTTT. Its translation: CALTDGYEKLFF.

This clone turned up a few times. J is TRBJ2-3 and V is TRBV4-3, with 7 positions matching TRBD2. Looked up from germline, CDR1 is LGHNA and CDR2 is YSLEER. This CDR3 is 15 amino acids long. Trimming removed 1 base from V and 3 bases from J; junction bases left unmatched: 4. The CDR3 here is CASSQGGGSTDTQYF. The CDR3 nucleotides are TGCGCCAGCAGCCAAGGTGGCGGGAGTACAGATACGCAGTATTTT.

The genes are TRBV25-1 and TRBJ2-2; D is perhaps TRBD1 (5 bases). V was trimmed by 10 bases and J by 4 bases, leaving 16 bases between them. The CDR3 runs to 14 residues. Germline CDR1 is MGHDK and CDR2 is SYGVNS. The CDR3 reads CATVGLGVTGELFF. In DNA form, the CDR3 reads TGTGCCACCGTGGGGTTAGGGGTCACCGGGGAGCTGTTTTTT.

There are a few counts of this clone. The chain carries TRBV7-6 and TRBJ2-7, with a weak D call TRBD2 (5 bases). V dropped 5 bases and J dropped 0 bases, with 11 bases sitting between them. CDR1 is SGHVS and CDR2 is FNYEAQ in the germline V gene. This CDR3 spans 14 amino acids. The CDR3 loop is CASSRTDGSYEQYF. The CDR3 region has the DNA TGTGCCAGCAGCAGGACTGACGGCTCCTACGAGCAGTACTTC.

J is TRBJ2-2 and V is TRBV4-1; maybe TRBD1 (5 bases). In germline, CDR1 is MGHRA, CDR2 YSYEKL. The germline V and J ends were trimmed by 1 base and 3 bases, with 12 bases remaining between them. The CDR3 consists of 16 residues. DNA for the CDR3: TGCGCCAGCAGCCAAGTCCCAGGGTACGACACCGGGGAGCTGTTTTTT. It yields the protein CASSQVPGYDTGELFF.

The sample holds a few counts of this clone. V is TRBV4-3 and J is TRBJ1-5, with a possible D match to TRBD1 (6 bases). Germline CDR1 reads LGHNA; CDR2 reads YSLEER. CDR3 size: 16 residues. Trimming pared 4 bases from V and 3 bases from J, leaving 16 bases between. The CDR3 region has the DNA TGCGCCAGCAGCCCCGGCCAGGGGAGGTACAATCAGCCCCAGCATTTT. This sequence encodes CASSPGQGRYNQPQHF.

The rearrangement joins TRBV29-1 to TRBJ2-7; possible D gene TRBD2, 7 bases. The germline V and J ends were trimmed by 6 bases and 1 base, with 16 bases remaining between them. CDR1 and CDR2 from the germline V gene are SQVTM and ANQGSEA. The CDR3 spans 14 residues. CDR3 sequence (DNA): TGCAGCGTGGGAGGGGGGGGCCGATCCTACGAGCAGTACTTC. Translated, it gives CSVGGGGRSYEQYF.

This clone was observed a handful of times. CDR3 coding DNA: TGTGCCAGCAGCGCCGGGACGTACGAGCAGTACGTC. Its translation: CASSAGTYEQYV. The genes are TRBV7-9 and TRBJ2-7; D possibly matches TRBD1 or TRBD2 (5 bases each). Trimming cost V 5 bases and J 4 bases, with 9 bases left between them. Germline CDR1 reads SEHNR; CDR2 reads FQNEAQ (reference sequence). CDR3 length: 12 amino acids.

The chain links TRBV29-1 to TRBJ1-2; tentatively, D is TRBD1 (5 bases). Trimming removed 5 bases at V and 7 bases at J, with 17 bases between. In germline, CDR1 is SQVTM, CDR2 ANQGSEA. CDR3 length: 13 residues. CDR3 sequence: CSVLGPRGAGYTF. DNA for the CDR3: TGCAGCGTTCTCGGGCCCCGAGGGGCTGGCTACACCTTC.

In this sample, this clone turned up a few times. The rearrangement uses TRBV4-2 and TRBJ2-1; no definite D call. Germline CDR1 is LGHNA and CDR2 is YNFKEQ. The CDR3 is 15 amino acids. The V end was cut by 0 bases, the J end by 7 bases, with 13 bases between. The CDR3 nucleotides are TGTGCCAGCAGCCAAGATCGAACCGCCCGAAATGAGCAGTTCTTC. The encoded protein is CASSQDRTARNEQFF.

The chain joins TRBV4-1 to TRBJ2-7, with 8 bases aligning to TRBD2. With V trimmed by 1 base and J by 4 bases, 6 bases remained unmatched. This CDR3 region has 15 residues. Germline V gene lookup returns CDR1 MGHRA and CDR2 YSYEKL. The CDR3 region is CASSQVAGFVYEQYF. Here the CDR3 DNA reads TGCGCCAGCAGCCAAGTAGCGGGGTTTGTTTACGAGCAGTACTTC.

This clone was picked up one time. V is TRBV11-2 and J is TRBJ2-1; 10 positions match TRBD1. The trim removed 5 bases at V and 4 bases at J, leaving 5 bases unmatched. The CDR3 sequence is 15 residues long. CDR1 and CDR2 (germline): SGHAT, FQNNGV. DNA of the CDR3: TGTGCCAGCAGCGCGGGACAGGGGATATACAATGAGCAGTTCTTC. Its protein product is CASSAGQGIYNEQFF.

DNA for the CDR3: TGCGCCAGCAGCCAAGGAGGGCCTACCTACAATGAGCAGTTCTTC. This codes for CASSQGGPTYNEQFF. The chain carries TRBV4-1 and TRBJ2-1; D possibly corresponds to TRBD2 (5 bases). With 1 base removed from V and 2 bases from J, the gap between germline ends came to 9 bases. CDR1 is MGHRA, CDR2 YSYEKL, per germline. This CDR3 comprises 15 residues.

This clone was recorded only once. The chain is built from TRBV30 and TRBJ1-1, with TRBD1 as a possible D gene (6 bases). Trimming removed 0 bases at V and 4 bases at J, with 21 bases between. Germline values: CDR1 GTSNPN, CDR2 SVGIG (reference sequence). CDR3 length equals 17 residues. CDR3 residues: CAWSVDRPVLGVTEAFF. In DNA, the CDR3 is TGTGCCTGGAGTGTAGACAGGCCGGTGTTGGGTGTCACTGAAGCTTTCTTT.